The 25 T cell receptor beta chains listed next were all sequenced from one sample in a study of cytomegalovirus exposure and HLA in healthy donors. Sequencing used immunoSEQ multiplex PCR; TCRdb keeps in-frame clones, though not all of them. The sample has tens of thousands of clones, around 94% seen once. Sequencing input: PBMCs. These receptors originate from a man between 18 and 35 years old in good health and CMV-seropositive.

V is TRBV5-1 and J is TRBJ1-3; 10 bases map to TRBD1. Germline trimming cut 3 bases from V and 4 bases from J; bases unmatched to any gene: 4. Germline V gene lookup returns CDR1 SGHRS and CDR2 YFSETQ. The CDR3 is 15 residues long. The CDR3 coding sequence is TGCGCCAGCAGCTCATCGACAGGGGGCGGAAACACCATATATTTT. Translating gives CASSSSTGGGNTIYF. The variable domain in full, with the rest retrieved from reference TRBV5-1 and TRBJ1-3, is KAGVTQTPRYLIKTRGQQVTLSCSPISGHRSVSWYQQTPGQGLQFLFEYFSETQRNKGNFPGRFSGRQFSNSRSEMNVSTLELGDSALYLCASSSSTGGGNTIYFGEGSWLTVV.

The chain combines TRBV5-1 with TRBJ2-1, with D unresolved. V lost 3 bases and J lost 6, with 16 bases in between. Germline CDR1 reads SGHRS; CDR2 reads YFSETQ. This CDR3 region has 15 residues. The CDR3 nucleotides are TGCGCCAGCAGCTCTACGGGTCCCGTGGGCAATGAGCAGTTCTTC. Amino acids: CASSSTGPVGNEQFF.

This rearrangement joins TRBV2 to TRBJ2-7; D gene ambiguous. The CDR3 sequence is 14 residues long. The V gene's germline CDR1 is SNHLY and CDR2 FYNNEI. Trimming took 3 bases from V and 4 from J, leaving 13 bases between them. The CDR3 DNA is TGTGCCAGCAGTGACCGGAGCCCGTCATACGAGCAGTACTTC. This translates into CASSDRSPSYEQYF.

J is TRBJ2-1 and V is TRBV11-1, with D perhaps TRBD1 (5 bases). This CDR3 is built from 15 residues. V lost 0 bases and J lost 7, with 13 bases in between. Germline V lookup: CDR1 SGHAT, CDR2 FQDESV (reference sequence). CDR3 residues: CASSLAVSGLNEQFF. DNA for the CDR3: TGTGCCAGCAGCTTAGCTGTTTCAGGGTTAAATGAGCAGTTCTTC.

The chain uses TRBV11-1 and TRBJ2-3; D gene ambiguous. Germline CDR1 and CDR2: SGHAT and FQDESV (reference sequence). V was cut by 5 bases and J by 4 bases, with 10 bases left in between. This CDR3 spans 13 amino acids. This CDR3 reads CASSLRRADTQYF. CDR3 in DNA: TGTGCCAGCAGCCTGAGGAGAGCAGATACGCAGTATTTT.

This chain connects TRBV4-2 to TRBJ1-1; TRBD1 is a possible D gene (6 bases). Germline lookup yields CDR1 LGHNA and CDR2 YNFKEQ. Trimming took off 1 base at V and 5 bases at J, with 14 bases between the two ends. The CDR3 is 15 residues long. For the CDR3, the DNA is TGTGCCAGCAGCCAAGGTCCTACAGGGCGGACTGAAGCTTTCTTT. It specifies CASSQGPTGRTEAFF.

This chain uses TRBV28 with TRBJ1-5; 8 bases agree with TRBD1. Germline V gene sequence: CDR1 MDHEN, CDR2 SYDVKM. The CDR3 consists of 17 residues. The junction had 10 bases not matched to a gene; V was cut back by 2 bases and J by 4 bases. CDR3 DNA: TGTGCCAGCAGTTTACCACAACAGGGGGGCCTGAATCAGCCCCAGCATTTT. It translates to CASSLPQQGGLNQPQHF. Complete variable domain (other parts from reference TRBV28 and TRBJ1-5): DVKVTQSSRYLVKRTGEKVFLECVQDMDHENMFWYRQDPGLGLRLIYFSYDVKMKEKGDIPEGYSVSREKKERFSLILESASTNQTSMYLCASSLPQQGGLNQPQHFGDGTRLSIL.

The V call is TRBV19, the J call TRBJ2-3; TRBD2 aligns across 13 bases. Germline lookup yields CDR1 LNHDA and CDR2 SQIVND (reference sequence). CDR3 size: 16 residues. J was trimmed by 2 bases and V by 4 bases; bases with no gene match: 3. Here the CDR3 reads CASSTGTSGTTDTQYF. CDR3 nucleotide sequence: TGTGCCAGTAGTACGGGGACTAGCGGGACCACAGATACGCAGTATTTT.

Only one count was recorded for this clone. V gene TRBV28 combines with J gene TRBJ2-5; 8 bases fit TRBD1. The CDR3 runs 15 residues. The V gene's germline CDR1 is MDHEN and CDR2 SYDVKM. V shed 3 bases and J 2 bases; nucleotides not matched to a gene: 5. The CDR3 region is CASSLGTGPQETQYF. In nucleotides, the CDR3 is TGTGCCAGCAGTTTGGGGACAGGACCTCAAGAGACCCAGTACTTC.

The CDR3 spells CASSHQGGEYEQYF. The CDR3 bases are TGTGCCAGCAGCCACCAGGGAGGGGAGTACGAGCAGTACTTC. The chain uses TRBV6-1 and TRBJ2-7, with TRBD2 identical over 7 bases. The germline gives CDR1 MNHNS, CDR2 SASEGT. J gave up 4 bases and V 6 bases, and 9 bases lay outside the gene matches. The CDR3 sequence is 14 residues long.

The rearrangement links TRBV19 to TRBJ2-1, with TRBD1 matching over 8 bases. This CDR3 has 14 amino acids. Germline V gives CDR1 LNHDA, CDR2 SQIVND (reference sequence). V lost 5 bases and J lost 12; bases outside the gene matches: 12. CDR3 residues: CASSPSARGHGQFF. In DNA, the CDR3 is TGTGCCAGTAGTCCCTCTGCCAGGGGGCACGGGCAGTTCTTC.

The chain joins TRBV12-5 to TRBJ2-3; TRBD2 matches at 7 bases. Germline V gene sequence: CDR1 LGHNT, CDR2 FRNRAP. Unmatched junction bases numbered 7, after V lost 0 bases and J lost 4 bases. The CDR3 extends over 16 amino acids. The CDR3 coding sequence is TGTGCTAGTGGTTTGGTGATTACTAGCGTCCCAGATACGCAGTATTTT. It codes for CASGLVITSVPDTQYF.

This rearrangement joins TRBV28 to TRBJ2-4; TRBD2 matches at 9 bases. There are 14 residues in the CDR3. Germline-derived CDR1 and CDR2 are MDHEN and SYDVKM. Trimming removed 6 bases from V and 6 bases from J; junction bases left unmatched: 6. CDR3 DNA: TGTGCCAGCAGCTTAGCGGGAGATACAAACATTCAGTACTTC. Amino acids: CASSLAGDTNIQYF.

The V call is TRBV7-3, the J call TRBJ2-2; perhaps TRBD1 as D (6 bases). Germline V CDR1 and CDR2: SGHTA, FQGTGA. Trimming took off 5 bases at V and 6 bases at J, with 19 bases between the two ends. CDR3 length equals 16 residues. The CDR3 region has the DNA TGTGCCAGCAGCCCATCCGGGACACAAATTGCCGGGGAGCTGTTTTTT. Protein: CASSPSGTQIAGELFF.

This sequence joins TRBV6-1 and TRBJ1-2, with D unresolved. There are 13 residues in the CDR3. Germline CDR1 is MNHNS and CDR2 is SASEGT. The V and J ends lost 2 bases and 8 bases respectively, with 12 bases between them. CDR3 DNA: TGTGCCAGCAGTGAAAGGGAGCTGGGGGGCTACACCTTC. Residues: CASSERELGGYTF.

The gene calls are TRBV28 and TRBJ2-7; 9 positions match TRBD1. Germline V CDR1 and CDR2: MDHEN, SYDVKM. The CDR3 has 16 amino acids. With 1 base clipped from V and 9 bases from J, the junction kept 13 bases outside the gene matches. As DNA, the CDR3 is TGTGCCAGCAGTTTATCTTCGGGACAGGGTAGGGGTTGGCAGTACTTC. As protein: CASSLSSGQGRGWQYF.

The V call is TRBV28, the J call TRBJ2-5; 11 nucleotides match TRBD1. The CDR3 is 15 residues long. V was clipped by 2 bases and J by 4 bases; unmatched bases: 3. Per germline, CDR1 MDHEN and CDR2 SYDVKM. The DNA for the CDR3 is TGTGCCAGCAGTTTAGGGGGACAGGGGGGAGAGACCCAGTACTTC. Protein product: CASSLGGQGGETQYF.

The CDR3 DNA is TGTGCCAGCAGTTCGGGACAGGGCATCAATGAGCAGTTCTTC. Translation: CASSSGQGINEQFF. The chain recombines TRBV27 with TRBJ2-1; 9 nucleotides line up with TRBD1. Germline V gene lookup returns CDR1 MNHEY and CDR2 SMNVEV (reference sequence). This CDR3 comprises 14 residues. The V segment lost 4 bases and the J segment 6 bases; nucleotides outside the gene matches: 4.

This rearrangement joins TRBV6-1 to TRBJ2-7; 9 positions agree with TRBD1. The CDR3 has 14 amino acids. The junction had 9 bases not matched to a gene; V was cut back by 6 bases and J by 6 bases. Per germline, CDR1 MNHNS and CDR2 SASEGT. The CDR3 nucleotides are TGTGCCAGCAGCATGGGACAGGGACTTCTCGAGCAGTACTTC. Its translation is CASSMGQGLLEQYF.

The chain carries TRBV5-6 and TRBJ2-7, with 11 bases that match TRBD2. CDR1 and CDR2 (germline): SGHDT, YYEEEE. The CDR3 spans 15 residues. V lost 3 bases to trimming and J lost 9 bases; unmatched junction nucleotides: 11. The CDR3 reads CASSSPGLAVPGQYF. CDR3 nucleotide sequence: TGTGCCAGCAGCTCTCCGGGACTAGCGGTTCCCGGGCAGTACTTC. The full variable domain, its missing parts supplied by reference TRBV5-6 and TRBJ2-7, is DAGVTQSPTHLIKTRGQQVTLRCSPKSGHDTVSWYQQALGQGPQFIFQYYEEEERQRGNFPDRFSGHQFPNYSSELNVNALLLGDSALYLCASSSPGLAVPGQYFGPGTRLTVT.

The chain carries TRBV5-4 and TRBJ2-7, with a weak D call TRBD1 (5 bases). The CDR3 covers 15 residues. Germline V gene sequence: CDR1 SGHNT, CDR2 YYREEE (reference sequence). Trimming removed 2 bases at V and 2 bases at J, with 14 bases between. CDR3 sequence (DNA): TGTGCCAGCAGCTTTTCCGGAACAGGAACCTACGAGCAGTACTTC. Amino acid sequence: CASSFSGTGTYEQYF.

The chain is built from TRBV27 and TRBJ1-1, with D possibly being TRBD1 (5 bases). The V gene's germline CDR1 is MNHEY and CDR2 SMNVEV (reference sequence). The CDR3 has 12 residues. V lost 3 bases, J lost 5 bases, and 7 bases lay in between. CDR3 region: CASSFRGTEAFF. CDR3 DNA sequence: TGTGCCAGCAGTTTTCGGGGGACTGAAGCTTTCTTT.

This chain joins TRBV27 and TRBJ2-7; 11 bases are a match to TRBD2. The trim removed 4 bases at V and 7 bases at J, leaving 12 bases unmatched. From germline, CDR1 is MNHEY and CDR2 SMNVEV (reference sequence). The CDR3 length is 16 residues. CDR3 DNA: TGTGCCAGCAGTTCGAGGCTAGCGGGAGGCCTACAGGAGCAGTACTTC. Residues: CASSSRLAGGLQEQYF.

The V call is TRBV2, the J call TRBJ2-3; 9 nucleotides agree with TRBD1. This CDR3 contains 15 residues. CDR1 is SNHLY and CDR2 is FYNNEI in the germline V gene. The J segment lost 3 bases and the V segment lost 5 bases, leaving 6 bases of the junction unmatched. Here the CDR3 reads CASSSPGTGTDTQYF. CDR3 DNA: TGTGCCAGCAGTAGTCCCGGGACAGGGACAGATACGCAGTATTTT. Using reference TRBV2 and TRBJ2-3 for the parts outside the CDR3, the full variable domain is EPEVTQTPSHQVTQMGQEVILRCVPISNHLYFYWYRQILGQKVEFLVSFYNNEISEKSEIFDDQFSVERPDGSNFTLKIRSTKLEDSAMYFCASSSPGTGTDTQYFGPGTRLTVL.

The CDR3 nucleotides are TGTGCCAGCAGCGTAGTCAGCGGAGGCGAGCAGTACTTC. Translating gives CASSVVSGGEQYF. The chain recombines TRBV9 with TRBJ2-7; D possibly corresponds to TRBD2 (5 bases). CDR3 length: 13 amino acids. The germline CDR1 and CDR2 sequences are SGDLS and YYNGEE. V shed 0 bases and J shed 6 bases, with 10 bases lying between them.